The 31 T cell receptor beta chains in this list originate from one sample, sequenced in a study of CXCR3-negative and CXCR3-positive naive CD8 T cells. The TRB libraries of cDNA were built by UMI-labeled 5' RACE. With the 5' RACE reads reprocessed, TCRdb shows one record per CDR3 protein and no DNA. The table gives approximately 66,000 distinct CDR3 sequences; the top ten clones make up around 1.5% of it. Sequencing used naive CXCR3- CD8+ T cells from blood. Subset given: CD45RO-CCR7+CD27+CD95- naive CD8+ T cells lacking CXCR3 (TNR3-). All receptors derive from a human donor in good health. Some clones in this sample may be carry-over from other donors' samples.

CDR3 sequence: CASTLIGGGGETQYF. J is TRBJ2-5 and V is TRBV7-6; as DNA is missing, the TRBD2 call by TCRdb cannot be tested. This CDR3 is 15 amino acids long. CDR1 SGHVS and CDR2 FNYEAQ come from the germline V gene.

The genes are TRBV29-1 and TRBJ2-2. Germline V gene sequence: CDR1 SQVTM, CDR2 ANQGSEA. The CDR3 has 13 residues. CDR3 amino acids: CSVVPINTGELFF.

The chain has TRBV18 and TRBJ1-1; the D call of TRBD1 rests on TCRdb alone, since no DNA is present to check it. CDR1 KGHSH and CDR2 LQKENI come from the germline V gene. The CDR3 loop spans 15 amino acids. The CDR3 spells CASSPMAALNTGAFF.

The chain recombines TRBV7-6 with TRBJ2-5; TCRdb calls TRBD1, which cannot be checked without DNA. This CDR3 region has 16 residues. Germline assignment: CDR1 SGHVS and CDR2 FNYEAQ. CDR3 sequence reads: CASSLPATGTGETQYF.

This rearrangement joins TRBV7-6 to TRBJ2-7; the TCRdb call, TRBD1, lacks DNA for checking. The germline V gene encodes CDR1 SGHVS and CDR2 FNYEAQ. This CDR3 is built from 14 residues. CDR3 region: CASSLDTTTYEQYF.

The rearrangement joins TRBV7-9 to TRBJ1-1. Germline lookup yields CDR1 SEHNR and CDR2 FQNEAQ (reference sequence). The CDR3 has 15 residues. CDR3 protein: CASSPLGGGDTEAFF. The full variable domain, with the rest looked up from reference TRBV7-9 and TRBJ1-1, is DTGVSQNPRHKITKRGQNVTFRCDPISEHNRLYWYRQTLGQGPEFLTYFQNEAQLEKSRLLSDRFSAERPKGSFSTLEIQRTEQGDSAMYLCASSPLGGGDTEAFFGQGTRLTVV.

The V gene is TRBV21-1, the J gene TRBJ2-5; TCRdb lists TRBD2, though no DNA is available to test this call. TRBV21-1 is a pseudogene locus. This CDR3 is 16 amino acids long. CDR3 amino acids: CASSNALAGEQETQYF.

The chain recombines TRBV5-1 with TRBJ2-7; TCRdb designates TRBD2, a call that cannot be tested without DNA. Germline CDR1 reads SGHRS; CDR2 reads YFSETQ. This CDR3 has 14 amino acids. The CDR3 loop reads CASSHAGGPYEQYF. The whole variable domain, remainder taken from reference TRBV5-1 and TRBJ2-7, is KAGVTQTPRYLIKTRGQQVTLSCSPISGHRSVSWYQQTPGQGLQFLFEYFSETQRNKGNFPGRFSGRQFSNSRSEMNVSTLELGDSALYLCASSHAGGPYEQYFGPGTRLTVT.

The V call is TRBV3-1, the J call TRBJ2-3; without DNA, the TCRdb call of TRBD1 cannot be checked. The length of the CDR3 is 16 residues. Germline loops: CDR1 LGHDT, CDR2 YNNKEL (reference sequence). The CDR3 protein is CASSQGLRGLGDTQYF.

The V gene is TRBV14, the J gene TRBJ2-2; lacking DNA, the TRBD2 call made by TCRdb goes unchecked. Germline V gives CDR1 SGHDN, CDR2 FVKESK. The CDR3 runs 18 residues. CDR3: CASSHPGPAAANTGELFF. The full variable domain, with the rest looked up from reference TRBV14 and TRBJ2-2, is EAGVTQFPSHSVIEKGQTVTLRCDPISGHDNLYWYRRVMGKEIKFLLHFVKESKQDESGMPNNRFLAERTGGTYSTLKVQPAELEDSGVYFCASSHPGPAAANTGELFFGEGSRLTVL.

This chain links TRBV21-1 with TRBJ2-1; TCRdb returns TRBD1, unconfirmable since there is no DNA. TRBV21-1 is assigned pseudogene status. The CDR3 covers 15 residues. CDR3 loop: CASSYWPGQLNEQFF.

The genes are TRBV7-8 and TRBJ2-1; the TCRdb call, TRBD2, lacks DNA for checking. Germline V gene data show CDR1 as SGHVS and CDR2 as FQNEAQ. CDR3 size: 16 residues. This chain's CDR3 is CASSLDLASPYNEQFF.

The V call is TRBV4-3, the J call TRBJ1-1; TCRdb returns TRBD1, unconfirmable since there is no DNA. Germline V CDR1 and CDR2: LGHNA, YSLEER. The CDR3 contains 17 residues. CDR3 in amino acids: CASSQDRDRRMNTEAFF.

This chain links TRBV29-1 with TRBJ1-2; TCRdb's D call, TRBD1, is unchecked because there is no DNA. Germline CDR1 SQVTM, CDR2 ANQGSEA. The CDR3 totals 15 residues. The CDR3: CSSYSLGGPNYGYTF.

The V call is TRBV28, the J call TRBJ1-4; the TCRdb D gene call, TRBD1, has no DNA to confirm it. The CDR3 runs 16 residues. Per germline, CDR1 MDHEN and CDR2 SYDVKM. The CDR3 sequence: CASITGGKTNDEKLFF.

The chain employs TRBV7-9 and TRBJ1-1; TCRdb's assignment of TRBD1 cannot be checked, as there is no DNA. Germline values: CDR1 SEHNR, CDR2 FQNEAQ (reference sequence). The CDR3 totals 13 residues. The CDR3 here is CASSPTVNTEAFF.

The CDR3 loop reads CSVNGADKSTDTQYF. This sequence joins TRBV29-1 and TRBJ2-3; as DNA is missing, the TRBD1 call by TCRdb cannot be tested. Germline V gene sequence: CDR1 SQVTM, CDR2 ANQGSEA. The CDR3 sequence is 15 residues long.

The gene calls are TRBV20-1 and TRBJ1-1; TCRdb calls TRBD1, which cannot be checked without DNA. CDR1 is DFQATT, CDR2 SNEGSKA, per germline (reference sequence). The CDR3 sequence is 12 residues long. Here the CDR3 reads CSAFRGQTEAFF.

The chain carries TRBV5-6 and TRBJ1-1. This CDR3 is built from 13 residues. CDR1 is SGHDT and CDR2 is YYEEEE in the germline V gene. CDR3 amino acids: CASSSWGGTEAFF.

Here the CDR3 reads CATSNRDFNTEAFF. This chain joins TRBV15 and TRBJ1-1; TCRdb selects TRBD1, and the lack of DNA leaves this call unchecked. The germline gives CDR1 LNHNV, CDR2 YYDKDF (reference sequence). There are 14 residues in the CDR3. The full variable domain, completed using reference TRBV15 and TRBJ1-1, is DAMVIQNPRYQVTQFGKPVTLSCSQTLNHNVMYWYQQKSSQAPKLLFHYYDKDFNNEADTPDNFQSRRPNTSFCFLDIRSPGLGDTAMYLCATSNRDFNTEAFFGQGTRLTVV.

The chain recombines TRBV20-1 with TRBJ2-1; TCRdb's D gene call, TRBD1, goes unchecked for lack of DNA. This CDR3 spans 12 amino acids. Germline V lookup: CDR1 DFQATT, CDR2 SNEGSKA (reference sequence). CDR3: CSASLTGNEQFF.

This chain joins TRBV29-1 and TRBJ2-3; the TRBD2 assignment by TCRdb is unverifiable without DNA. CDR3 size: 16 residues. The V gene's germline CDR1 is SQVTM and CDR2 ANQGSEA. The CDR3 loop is CSVVLQGGGSGDTQYF.

The CDR3 here is CASRLADTGELFF. The rearrangement joins TRBV9 to TRBJ2-2. The germline CDR1 and CDR2 sequences are SGDLS and YYNGEE. This CDR3 contains 13 residues.

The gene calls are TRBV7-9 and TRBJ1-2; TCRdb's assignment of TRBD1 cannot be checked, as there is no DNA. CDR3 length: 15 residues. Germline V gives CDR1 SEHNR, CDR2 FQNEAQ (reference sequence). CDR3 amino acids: CASSAPGTGGYGYTF.

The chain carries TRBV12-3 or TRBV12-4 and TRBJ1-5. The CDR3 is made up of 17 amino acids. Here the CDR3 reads CASSHVWGGYGNQPQHF.

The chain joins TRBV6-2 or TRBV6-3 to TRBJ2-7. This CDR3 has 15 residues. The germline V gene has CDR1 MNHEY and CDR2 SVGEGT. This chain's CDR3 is CASSYGQLPPTKQYF.

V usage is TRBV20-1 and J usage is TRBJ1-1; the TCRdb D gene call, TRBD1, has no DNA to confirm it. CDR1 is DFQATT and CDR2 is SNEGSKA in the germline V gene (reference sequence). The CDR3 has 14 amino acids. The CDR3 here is CSARQGVQVTEAFF.

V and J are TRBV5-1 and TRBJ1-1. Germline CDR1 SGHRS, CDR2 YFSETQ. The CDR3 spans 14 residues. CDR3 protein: CASSLDEIPTEAFF.

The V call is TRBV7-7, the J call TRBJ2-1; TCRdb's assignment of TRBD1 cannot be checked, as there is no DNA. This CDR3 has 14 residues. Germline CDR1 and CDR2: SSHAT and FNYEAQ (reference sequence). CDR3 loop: CASSPGGAYNEQFF.

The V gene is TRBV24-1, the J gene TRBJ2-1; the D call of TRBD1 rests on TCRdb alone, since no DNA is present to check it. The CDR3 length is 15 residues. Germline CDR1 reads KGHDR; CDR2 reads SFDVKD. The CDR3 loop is CATSGGQASYNEQFF.

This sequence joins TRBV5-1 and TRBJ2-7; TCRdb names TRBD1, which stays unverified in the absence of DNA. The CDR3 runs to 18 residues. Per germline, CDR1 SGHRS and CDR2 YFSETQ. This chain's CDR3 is CASSLGSRESSRAYEQYF.